This is a list of T cell receptor beta chains from one sample in a study of blood T cell repertoires in COVID-19. The assay was immunoSEQ multiplex PCR, and TCRdb's table has in-frame clones only and misses some. Of approximately 250,000 clones listed, about 87% are singletons. The sequenced material came from peripheral blood. Receptor source: a woman in her sixties or seventies with COVID-19, enrolled during active disease. The conserved cysteine and the conserved F or W are not part of the CDR3 here. Not all rows give a size; the values are once, few, many and, for expanded clones, a class.

v_gene: TRBV18
j_gene: TRBJ2-3
abundance: NA
CDR3aa: ASSRGGTDTQY

v_gene: TRBV30
j_gene: TRBJ1-1
abundance: NA
CDR3aa: AWIGRGRTEAF

v_gene: TRBV7-3
j_gene: TRBJ1-4
abundance: NA
CDR3aa: ASSLVRVATNEKLF

v_gene: TRBV19
j_gene: TRBJ2-7
abundance: NA
CDR3aa: ASSMSKEAYEQY

v_gene: TRBV18
j_gene: TRBJ2-7
abundance: once
CDR3aa: ASSPQGFSSYEQY

v_gene: TRBV5-5
j_gene: TRBJ2-5
abundance: NA
CDR3aa: ASSYLDRGLETQY

v_gene: TRBV7-8
j_gene: TRBJ2-2
abundance: NA
CDR3aa: ASSPRPGTSPGTGELF

v_gene: TRBV18
j_gene: TRBJ1-5
abundance: NA
CDR3aa: ASSPGLPGQQPQH

v_gene: TRBV19
j_gene: TRBJ1-5
abundance: once
CDR3aa: ASSTTGPPTGSNQPQH

v_gene: TRBV28
j_gene: TRBJ1-2
abundance: NA
CDR3aa: ASSPGTPGYT

v_gene: TRBV6-2/TRBV6-3
j_gene: TRBJ2-1
abundance: many
CDR3aa: ASSYSTSNEQF

v_gene: TRBV18
j_gene: TRBJ2-7
abundance: NA
CDR3aa: ASSAGQGAYEQY

v_gene: TRBV25-1
j_gene: TRBJ2-3
abundance: NA
CDR3aa: ASSAWVRDISPADTQY

v_gene: TRBV7-2
j_gene: TRBJ2-1
abundance: NA
CDR3aa: ASSLGTSRREQF

v_gene: TRBV7-9
j_gene: TRBJ1-2
abundance: NA
CDR3aa: ASSLGRRREAYGYT

v_gene: TRBV7-2
j_gene: TRBJ2-4
abundance: NA
CDR3aa: ASSLSGRGNIQY

v_gene: TRBV11-3
j_gene: TRBJ2-1
abundance: NA
CDR3aa: ASSPRQGVTNNEQF

v_gene: TRBV5-1
j_gene: TRBJ2-7
abundance: NA
CDR3aa: ASSTSNSYEQY

v_gene: TRBV9
j_gene: TRBJ2-2
abundance: NA
CDR3aa: ASSVYGADTGELF

v_gene: TRBV3-1/TRBV3-2
j_gene: TRBJ2-2
abundance: NA
CDR3aa: ASSPSRGAGELF

v_gene: TRBV24-1
j_gene: TRBJ2-7
abundance: NA
CDR3aa: ATSDPGTGNPYEQY

v_gene: TRBV20-1
j_gene: TRBJ2-1
abundance: NA
CDR3aa: SASFREQF

v_gene: TRBV5-6
j_gene: TRBJ1-1
abundance: NA
CDR3aa: ASSLAAGEKNTEAF

v_gene: TRBV7-9
j_gene: TRBJ1-1
abundance: NA
CDR3aa: ASSIQGRSSTEAF

v_gene: TRBV28
j_gene: TRBJ2-7
abundance: NA
CDR3aa: ASSLPGSGMYEQY

v_gene: TRBV9
j_gene: TRBJ1-2
abundance: NA
CDR3aa: ASSGYRGSYGYT

v_gene: TRBV10-3
j_gene: TRBJ1-1
abundance: NA
CDR3aa: AISEPRQGRTEAF

v_gene: TRBV28
j_gene: TRBJ2-1
abundance: NA
CDR3aa: ASSGGPLSSYNEQF

v_gene: TRBV9
j_gene: TRBJ1-6
abundance: NA
CDR3aa: ASSERGSGRNSPLH

v_gene: TRBV5-1
j_gene: TRBJ2-7
abundance: many
CDR3aa: ASSYTYSAGDYEQY

v_gene: TRBV5-1
j_gene: TRBJ2-1
abundance: NA
CDR3aa: ASSLGPGRGGRDEQF

v_gene: TRBV6-5
j_gene: TRBJ2-2
abundance: NA
CDR3aa: ASTQVTGELF

v_gene: TRBV5-1
j_gene: TRBJ2-7
abundance: NA
CDR3aa: ASSSLPAGDAEQY